Listed below are T cell receptor beta chains from one sample, sequenced in a study of T cell responses to AZD1222 COVID-19 vaccine. This table comes from immunoSEQ multiplex PCR, and its TCRdb copy is limited to in-frame clones, with some not included. The repertoire holds roughly 120,000 clones, with 86% as singletons. The sample in question was peripheral blood, obtained 28 days after the second AZD1222 dose. The source of these receptors is an adult who received the AZD1222 COVID-19 vaccine. Each CDR3 is given with its conserved first and last residue. The D gene is left open where the match is weak. Some rows have no size entry. The others give once, few or many, or a class for an expanded clone.

abundance: NA; j_gene: TRBJ2-2; v_gene: TRBV15; d_gene: TRBD1; CDR3nt: TGTGCCACCGGGCCGACAGGGGAAACCGGGGAGCTGTTTTTT; CDR3aa: CATGPTGETGELFF
abundance: once; j_gene: TRBJ1-4; v_gene: TRBV12-3/TRBV12-4; d_gene: NA; CDR3nt: TGTGCCAGCAGTTTATCGAGGAAGGGACTGTTTTTT; CDR3aa: CASSLSRKGLFF
abundance: NA; j_gene: TRBJ2-5; v_gene: TRBV3-1/TRBV3-2; d_gene: NA; CDR3nt: TGTGCCAGCAGCCAAGGGCTAGGCGTGGGGACCCAGTACTTC; CDR3aa: CASSQGLGVGTQYF
abundance: NA; j_gene: TRBJ1-1; v_gene: TRBV20-1; d_gene: NA; CDR3nt: TGCAGTGCCCCGGTAGGAGCTGAAGCTTTCTTT; CDR3aa: CSAPVGAEAFF
abundance: NA; j_gene: TRBJ1-2; v_gene: TRBV27; d_gene: NA; CDR3nt: TGTGCCAGCAGTTTCCAGGGATTCGGGTATGGCTACACCTTC; CDR3aa: CASSFQGFGYGYTF
abundance: NA; j_gene: TRBJ2-1; v_gene: TRBV5-1; d_gene: NA; CDR3nt: TGCGCCAGCAGCAGGGATCTCTACAATGAGCAGTTCTTC; CDR3aa: CASSRDLYNEQFF
abundance: NA; j_gene: TRBJ2-5; v_gene: TRBV9; d_gene: TRBD2; CDR3nt: TGTGCCAGCACCATGGGGGCAGCGGGGGAAGAGACCCAGTACTTC; CDR3aa: CASTMGAAGEETQYF
abundance: NA; j_gene: TRBJ2-7; v_gene: TRBV19; d_gene: NA; CDR3nt: TGTGCCAGTAGTGCCCCGCCTGGTCACGAGCAGTACTTC; CDR3aa: CASSAPPGHEQYF
abundance: NA; j_gene: TRBJ1-2; v_gene: TRBV3-1/TRBV3-2; d_gene: NA; CDR3nt: TGTGCCAGCAGCCCCCCTGGGCAGCTTAGGCGTGGCTACACCTTC; CDR3aa: CASSPPGQLRRGYTF
abundance: NA; j_gene: TRBJ1-2; v_gene: TRBV5-4; d_gene: NA; CDR3nt: TGTGCCAGCAGCTTGGACAGGTCCCTTGGCTACACCTTC; CDR3aa: CASSLDRSLGYTF
abundance: few; j_gene: TRBJ1-6; v_gene: TRBV24-1; d_gene: TRBD1; CDR3nt: TGTGCCACCAGTGACAACACAGGGGATTCACCCCTCCACTTT; CDR3aa: CATSDNTGDSPLHF
abundance: NA; j_gene: TRBJ1-2; v_gene: TRBV11-1; d_gene: NA; CDR3nt: TGTGCCAGCAGCCCGGAGGGGAGCTATGGCTACACCTTC; CDR3aa: CASSPEGSYGYTF
abundance: NA; j_gene: TRBJ2-3; v_gene: TRBV18; d_gene: TRBD1; CDR3nt: TGTGCCAGCTCACCACCCGGACAGGCCACAGATACGCAGTATTTT; CDR3aa: CASSPPGQATDTQYF
abundance: NA; j_gene: TRBJ2-7; v_gene: TRBV28; d_gene: TRBD1; CDR3nt: TGTGCCAGCAGTTTGAACAGGGGGGACTACGAGCAGTACTTC; CDR3aa: CASSLNRGDYEQYF
abundance: NA; j_gene: TRBJ1-2; v_gene: TRBV18; d_gene: TRBD1; CDR3nt: TGTGCCAGCTCAGGGGGACAGGACTATGGCTACACCTTC; CDR3aa: CASSGGQDYGYTF
abundance: NA; j_gene: TRBJ2-5; v_gene: TRBV9; d_gene: NA; CDR3nt: TGTGCCAGCAGCGTAGTAGGGGGTCGGGAGACCCAGTACTTC; CDR3aa: CASSVVGGRETQYF
abundance: NA; j_gene: TRBJ2-3; v_gene: TRBV12-3/TRBV12-4; d_gene: NA; CDR3nt: TGTGCCAGCGGTCGAGGCACAGATACGCAGTATTTT; CDR3aa: CASGRGTDTQYF
abundance: NA; j_gene: TRBJ1-1; v_gene: TRBV18; d_gene: NA; CDR3nt: TGTGCCAGCTCACAAGACAGTAACACTGAAGCTTTCTTT; CDR3aa: CASSQDSNTEAFF
abundance: NA; j_gene: TRBJ2-7; v_gene: TRBV5-1; d_gene: NA; CDR3nt: TGCGCCAGCAGCTTGTCCCTGGGGCTCGAGCAGTACTTC; CDR3aa: CASSLSLGLEQYF
abundance: NA; j_gene: TRBJ1-2; v_gene: TRBV7-9; d_gene: TRBD1; CDR3nt: TGTGCCAGCAGCGCCGTGTGGGGACAGGGGCGTCGGATCTATGGCTACACCTTC; CDR3aa: CASSAVWGQGRRIYGYTF
abundance: NA; j_gene: TRBJ2-5; v_gene: TRBV6-2/TRBV6-3; d_gene: NA; CDR3nt: TGTGCCAGCAGTTCCAAATCCTCCGGGACATTTAGGGCCGGGAAAGAGACCCAGTACTTC; CDR3aa: CASSSKSSGTFRAGKETQYF
abundance: NA; j_gene: TRBJ2-7; v_gene: TRBV11-2; d_gene: NA; CDR3nt: TGTGCCAGCAGCTCGATCCAGACTAGGAAGTTCGACGAGCAGTACTTC; CDR3aa: CASSSIQTRKFDEQYF
abundance: once; j_gene: TRBJ2-7; v_gene: TRBV28; d_gene: NA; CDR3nt: TGTGCCAGCGACGCTGGTGGGGGACCCTACGAGCAGTACTTC; CDR3aa: CASDAGGGPYEQYF
abundance: NA; j_gene: TRBJ1-2; v_gene: TRBV18; d_gene: NA; CDR3nt: TGTGCCAGCTCACCACTCTCACAGAACTATGGCTACACCTTC; CDR3aa: CASSPLSQNYGYTF
abundance: few; j_gene: TRBJ1-1; v_gene: TRBV6-5; d_gene: TRBD1; CDR3nt: TGTGCCAGCAGGTCGAGACAGGGGAGCACTGAAGCTTTCTTT; CDR3aa: CASRSRQGSTEAFF
abundance: NA; j_gene: TRBJ2-5; v_gene: TRBV6-5; d_gene: NA; CDR3nt: TGTGCCAGCAGGATACCCTCCGGAGAGACCCAGTACTTC; CDR3aa: CASRIPSGETQYF
abundance: NA; j_gene: TRBJ1-4; v_gene: TRBV5-1; d_gene: NA; CDR3nt: TGCGCCAGCAGCTTAGGTTCAACTAATGAAAAACTGTTTTTT; CDR3aa: CASSLGSTNEKLFF
abundance: NA; j_gene: TRBJ2-2; v_gene: TRBV6-2/TRBV6-3; d_gene: NA; CDR3nt: TGTGCCAGCAGTTACGGGGGGAACGGGGAGCTGTTTTTT; CDR3aa: CASSYGGNGELFF
abundance: few; j_gene: TRBJ2-3; v_gene: TRBV6-4; d_gene: TRBD2; CDR3nt: TGTGCCAGCAGCCTCCTAGCGGGGGCCACAGATACGCAGTATTTT; CDR3aa: CASSLLAGATDTQYF